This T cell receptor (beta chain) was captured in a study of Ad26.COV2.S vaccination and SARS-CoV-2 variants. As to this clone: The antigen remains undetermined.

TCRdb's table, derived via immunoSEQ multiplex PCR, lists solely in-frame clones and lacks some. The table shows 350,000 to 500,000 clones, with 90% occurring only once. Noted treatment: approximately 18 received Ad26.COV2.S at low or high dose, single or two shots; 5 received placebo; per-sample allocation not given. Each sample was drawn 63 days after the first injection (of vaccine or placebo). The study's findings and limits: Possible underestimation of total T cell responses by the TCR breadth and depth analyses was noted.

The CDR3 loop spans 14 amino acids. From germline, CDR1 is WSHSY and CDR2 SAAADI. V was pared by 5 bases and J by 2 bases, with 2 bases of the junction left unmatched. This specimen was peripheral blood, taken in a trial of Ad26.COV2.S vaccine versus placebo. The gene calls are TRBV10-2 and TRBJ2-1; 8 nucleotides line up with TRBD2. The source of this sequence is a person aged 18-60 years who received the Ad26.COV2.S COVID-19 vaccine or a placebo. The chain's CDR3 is CASSSGSTYNEQFF. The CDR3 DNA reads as TGCGCCAGCAGTAGCGGGAGTACCTACAATGAGCAGTTCTTC.